The present T cell receptor (beta chain) was sequenced within a study of T-cell memory formation after mild COVID-19. Across the whole study: Largely donor-specific TCR clusters were found. Study results and limitations: Cross-reactive memory apparently joined, as some responding clones appeared in pre-infection memory. A second wave expanding day 15 to 37 was CD4+-biased; contracting clones were balanced.

cDNA libraries for TCR alpha and TCR beta, carrying sample barcodes and UMIs, came from 5'RACE with constant-segment primers. Each CDR3 protein is one row after TCRdb ran MiXCR on the 5' RACE reads. This sample has around 530,000 distinct CDR3 sequences; 20% to 25% occur once, and the top ten carry under 8.5%. CDR1 KGHDR and CDR2 SFDVKD come from the germline V gene. Trimming removed 7 bases from V and 0 bases from J, with 8 bases in between. The CDR3 consists of 13 residues. This clonotype was counted only a few times. As yet, its antigen is unknown. The sequence came from an adult woman who had mild COVID-19 (a few samples of this study predate the infection). Cell type and time point are not known. Sequencing was done on a sample of PBMCs or a T cell subset sorted from them (not recorded which). The V gene is TRBV24-1, the J gene TRBJ1-1; D remains unclear. The CDR3 DNA reads TGTGCCACCAGAGGATATATGAACACTGAAGCTTTCTTT. Its protein is CATRGYMNTEAFF.